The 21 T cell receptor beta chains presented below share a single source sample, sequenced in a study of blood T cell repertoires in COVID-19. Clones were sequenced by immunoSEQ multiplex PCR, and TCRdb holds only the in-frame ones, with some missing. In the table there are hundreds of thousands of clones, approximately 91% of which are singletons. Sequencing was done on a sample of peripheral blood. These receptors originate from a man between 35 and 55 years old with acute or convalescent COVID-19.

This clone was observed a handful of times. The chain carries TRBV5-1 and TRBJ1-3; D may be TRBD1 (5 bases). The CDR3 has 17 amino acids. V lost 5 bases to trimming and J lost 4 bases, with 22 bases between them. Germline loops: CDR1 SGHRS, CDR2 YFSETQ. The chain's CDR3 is CASRLRGGVSEGNTIYF. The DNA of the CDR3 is TGCGCCAGCAGGCTCCGGGGAGGGGTCTCTGAGGGAAACACCATATATTTT.

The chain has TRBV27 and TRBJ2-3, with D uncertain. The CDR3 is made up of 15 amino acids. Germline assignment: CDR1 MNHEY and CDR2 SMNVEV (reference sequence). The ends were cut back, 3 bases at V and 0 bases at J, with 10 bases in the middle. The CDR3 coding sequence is TGTGCCAGCAGTTTCCGTGCGACTAGCACAGATACGCAGTATTTT. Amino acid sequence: CASSFRATSTDTQYF.

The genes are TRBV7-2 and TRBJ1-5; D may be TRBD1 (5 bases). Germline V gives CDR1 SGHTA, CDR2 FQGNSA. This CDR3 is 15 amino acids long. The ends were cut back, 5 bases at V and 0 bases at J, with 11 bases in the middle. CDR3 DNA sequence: TGTGCCAGCAGCACCTACCAGGGTAGCAATCAGCCCCAGCATTTT. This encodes CASSTYQGSNQPQHF.

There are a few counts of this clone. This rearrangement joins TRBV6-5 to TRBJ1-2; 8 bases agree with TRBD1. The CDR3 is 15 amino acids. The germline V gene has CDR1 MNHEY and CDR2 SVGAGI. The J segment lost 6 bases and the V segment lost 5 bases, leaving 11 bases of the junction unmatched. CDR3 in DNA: TGTGCCAGCAGTACAAGCCATCAGGGGGCGAATGGCTACACCTTC. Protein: CASSTSHQGANGYTF.

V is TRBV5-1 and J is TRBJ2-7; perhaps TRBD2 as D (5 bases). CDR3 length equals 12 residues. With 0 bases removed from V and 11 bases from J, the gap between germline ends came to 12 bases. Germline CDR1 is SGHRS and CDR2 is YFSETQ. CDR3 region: CASSLGEGVEYF. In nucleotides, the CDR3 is TGCGCCAGCAGCTTGGGAGAGGGCGTTGAGTACTTC.

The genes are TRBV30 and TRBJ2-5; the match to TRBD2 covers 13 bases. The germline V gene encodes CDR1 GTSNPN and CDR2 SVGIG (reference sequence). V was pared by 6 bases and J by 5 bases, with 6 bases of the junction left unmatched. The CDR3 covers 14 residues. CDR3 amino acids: CACTRTSGGETQYF. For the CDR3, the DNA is TGTGCCTGTACCAGGACTAGCGGGGGCGAGACCCAGTACTTC.

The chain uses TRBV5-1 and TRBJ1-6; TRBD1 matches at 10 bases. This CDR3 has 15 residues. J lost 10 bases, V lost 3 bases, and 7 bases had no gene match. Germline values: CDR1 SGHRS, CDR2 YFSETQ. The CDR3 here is CASSSSGTGESPLHF. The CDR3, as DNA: TGCGCCAGCAGCTCCTCCGGGACAGGGGAATCACCCCTCCACTTT.

The CDR3: CASSFIEVEAFF. Written as DNA, the CDR3 is TGTGCCAGCAGTTTTATTGAGGTTGAAGCTTTCTTT. The J gene is TRBJ1-1, the V gene TRBV28; D ambiguous. Germline values: CDR1 MDHEN, CDR2 SYDVKM. CDR3 size: 12 residues. V lost 3 bases, J lost 7 bases, and 9 bases lay in between. Full variable domain (missing parts from reference TRBV28 and TRBJ1-1): DVKVTQSSRYLVKRTGEKVFLECVQDMDHENMFWYRQDPGLGLRLIYFSYDVKMKEKGDIPEGYSVSREKKERFSLILESASTNQTSMYLCASSFIEVEAFFGQGTRLTVV.

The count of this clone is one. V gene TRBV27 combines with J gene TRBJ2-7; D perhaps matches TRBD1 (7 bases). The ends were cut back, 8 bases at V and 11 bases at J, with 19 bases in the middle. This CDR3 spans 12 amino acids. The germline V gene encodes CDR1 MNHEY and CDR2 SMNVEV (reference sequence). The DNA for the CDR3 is TGTGCCAGCGGCCGACAGGGCGGAGGGAAGTACTTC. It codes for CASGRQGGGKYF.

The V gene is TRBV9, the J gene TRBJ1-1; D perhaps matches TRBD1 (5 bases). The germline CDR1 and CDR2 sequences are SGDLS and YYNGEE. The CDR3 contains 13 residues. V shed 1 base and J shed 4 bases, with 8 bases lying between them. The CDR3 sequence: CASSVNRFTEAFF. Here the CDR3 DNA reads TGTGCCAGCAGCGTAAACAGGTTCACTGAAGCTTTCTTT.

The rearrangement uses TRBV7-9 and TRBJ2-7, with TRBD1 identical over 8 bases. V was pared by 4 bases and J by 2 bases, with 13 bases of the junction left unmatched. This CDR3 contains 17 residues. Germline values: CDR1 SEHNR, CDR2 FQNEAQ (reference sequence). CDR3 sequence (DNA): TGTGCCAGCAGCTCACCGACGGACAGGGTGGGCCCCTACGAGCAGTACTTC. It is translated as CASSSPTDRVGPYEQYF.

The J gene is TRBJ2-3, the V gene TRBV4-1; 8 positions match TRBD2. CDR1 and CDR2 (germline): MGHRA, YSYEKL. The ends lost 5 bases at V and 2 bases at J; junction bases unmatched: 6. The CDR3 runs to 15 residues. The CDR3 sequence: CASSNLAGYTDTQYF. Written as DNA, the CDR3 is TGCGCCAGCAGCAACCTAGCGGGCTACACAGATACGCAGTATTTT.

The CDR3, as DNA: TGTGCCAGCAGCGTAGTAACAGGGGCAGGTGAGCAGTTCTTC. This gives the protein CASSVVTGAGEQFF. The chain couples TRBV9 to TRBJ2-1; 7 nucleotides align to TRBD1. Germline V gene data show CDR1 as SGDLS and CDR2 as YYNGEE. The length of the CDR3 is 14 residues. V shed 0 bases, J shed 9 bases, and the junction held 6 bases outside the gene matches.

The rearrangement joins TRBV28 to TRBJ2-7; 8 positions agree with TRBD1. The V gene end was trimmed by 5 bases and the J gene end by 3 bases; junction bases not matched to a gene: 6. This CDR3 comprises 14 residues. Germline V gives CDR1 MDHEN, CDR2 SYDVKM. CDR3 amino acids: CASSPGTGDYEQYF. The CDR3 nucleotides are TGTGCCAGCAGTCCCGGGACAGGAGACTACGAGCAGTACTTC.

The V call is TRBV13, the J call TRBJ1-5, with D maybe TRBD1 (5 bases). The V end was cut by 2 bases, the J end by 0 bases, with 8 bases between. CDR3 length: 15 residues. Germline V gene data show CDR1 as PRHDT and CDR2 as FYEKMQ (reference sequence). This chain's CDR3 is CASSLRGNSNQPQHF. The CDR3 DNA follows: TGTGCCAGCAGCTTAAGGGGAAATAGCAATCAGCCCCAGCATTTT.

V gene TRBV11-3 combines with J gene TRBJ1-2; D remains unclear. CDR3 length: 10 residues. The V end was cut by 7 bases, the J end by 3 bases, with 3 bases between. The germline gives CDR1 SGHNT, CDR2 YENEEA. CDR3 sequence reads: CASIYYGYTF. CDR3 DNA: TGTGCCAGCATATACTATGGCTACACCTTC. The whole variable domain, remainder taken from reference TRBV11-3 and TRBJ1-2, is EAGVVQSPRYKIIEKKQPVAFWCNPISGHNTLYWYLQNLGQGPELLIRYENEEAVDDSQLPKDRFSAERLKGVDSTLKIQPAELGDSAVYLCASIYYGYTFGSGTRLTVV.

CDR3 nucleotides: TGTGCCAGCAGCGTAGGAAGCGTACAAGAGACCCAGTACTTC. It codes for CASSVGSVQETQYF. The chain carries TRBV9 and TRBJ2-5, with D unresolved. V lost 0 bases, J lost 2 bases, and 8 bases lay in between. CDR1 is SGDLS, CDR2 YYNGEE, per germline. The CDR3 length is 14 residues.

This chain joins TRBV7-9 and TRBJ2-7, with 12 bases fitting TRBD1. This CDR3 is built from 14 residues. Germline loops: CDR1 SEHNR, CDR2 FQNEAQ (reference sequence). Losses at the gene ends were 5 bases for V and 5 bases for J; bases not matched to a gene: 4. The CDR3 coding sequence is TGTGCCAGCAGCGGGACAGGGGGCAGAAACGAGCAGTACTTC. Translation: CASSGTGGRNEQYF.

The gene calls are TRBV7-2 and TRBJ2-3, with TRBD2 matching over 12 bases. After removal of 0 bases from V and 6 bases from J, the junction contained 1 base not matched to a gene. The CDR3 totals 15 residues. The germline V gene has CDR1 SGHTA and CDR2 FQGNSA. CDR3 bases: TGTGCCAGCAGCTTAGCCGGACTAGCGGGGGATACGCAGTATTTT. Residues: CASSLAGLAGDTQYF.

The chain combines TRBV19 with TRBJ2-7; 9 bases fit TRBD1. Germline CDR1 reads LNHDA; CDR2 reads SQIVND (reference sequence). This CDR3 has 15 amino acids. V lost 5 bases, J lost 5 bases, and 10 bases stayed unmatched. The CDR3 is CASSLRDRVLDEQYF. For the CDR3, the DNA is TGTGCCAGTAGTCTCCGGGACAGGGTCCTGGACGAGCAGTACTTC.

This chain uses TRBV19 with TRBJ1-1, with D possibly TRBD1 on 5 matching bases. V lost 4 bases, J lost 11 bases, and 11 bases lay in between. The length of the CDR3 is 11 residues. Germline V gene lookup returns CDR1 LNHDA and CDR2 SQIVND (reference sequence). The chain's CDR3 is CASSTQGPAFF. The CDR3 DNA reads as TGTGCCAGTAGTACCCAGGGCCCGGCTTTCTTT.